This T cell receptor (beta chain) was sequenced for a study of T-cell memory formation after mild COVID-19. Across the whole study: Clusters of TCRs were largely donor specific.

This clonotype showed up just a few times. Its antigen is undetermined. TCRdb used MiXCR to reprocess the 5' RACE reads, holding one entry per CDR3 protein. This repertoire shows 250,000 to 350,000 distinct CDR3 sequences, about 15% found once; its top ten account for approximately 23%. Whole-study findings and limits: Pre-infection memory showed some responding clones, and this suggested that cross-reactive memory joined.

The CDR3 is 13 residues long. Germline V CDR1 and CDR2: ENHRY, SYGVKD. The junction had 5 bases not matched to a gene; V was cut back by 11 bases and J by 4 bases. Sequencing used PBMCs or a T cell subset sorted from them (not recorded which). This receptor was identified in a man younger than 35 who had mild COVID-19 (a few samples of this study predate the infection). Cell type and time point are not known. V and J are TRBV10-3 and TRBJ2-2; 9 bases align to TRBD2. The CDR3 bases are TGTGCCCATAGCGGGGGACGCACCGGGGAGCTGTTTTTT. This gives the protein CAHSGGRTGELFF.